These T cell receptor beta chains were read from a single sample in a study of cytomegalovirus exposure and HLA in healthy donors. Data came from immunoSEQ multiplex PCR; TCRdb stores just in-frame clones and leaves some out. The sample has a few hundred thousand clones, over 80% seen once. The sequencing sample was made of PBMCs. These receptor sequences come from a woman aged 25 to 39 in good health and CMV-seropositive. CDR3s include the opening cysteine and the closing phenylalanine or tryptophan. A D gene is named only where the DNA matches it firmly. Size tells how often a clone was seen (once, few, many) or the class of an expanded clone, and some rows leave it out.

V: TRBV18
D: .
J: TRBJ1-2
size: few
DNA: TGTGCCAGCTCGACCAGAGACTATGGCTACACCTTC
CDR3: CASSTRDYGYTF

V: TRBV5-1
D: .
J: TRBJ1-1
size: few
DNA: TGCGCCAGCAGCTTGGAAGCCGGCGGGGAAGCTTTCTTT
CDR3: CASSLEAGGEAFF

V: TRBV29-1
D: .
J: TRBJ1-2
size: .
DNA: TGCAGCGTCTCTGACGGCACTAACTATGGCTACACCTTC
CDR3: CSVSDGTNYGYTF

V: TRBV6-4
D: TRBD1
J: TRBJ2-1
size: .
DNA: TGTGCCAGCAGTGACTCGGGGGACAGGGGGAATGAGCAGTTCTTC
CDR3: CASSDSGDRGNEQFF

V: TRBV10-3
D: .
J: TRBJ2-1
size: .
DNA: TGTGCCATCAGTCCCTTCGACCGCCTCAATGAGCAGTTCTTC
CDR3: CAISPFDRLNEQFF

V: TRBV19
D: .
J: TRBJ2-7
size: .
DNA: TGTGCCAGTAGTATTGGGGGGAGGCTATACGAGCAGTACTTC
CDR3: CASSIGGRLYEQYF

V: TRBV29-1
D: .
J: TRBJ1-1
size: .
DNA: TGCAGCGTAGAGGGCTTTATGAACACTGAAGCTTTCTTT
CDR3: CSVEGFMNTEAFF

V: TRBV29-1
D: TRBD2
J: TRBJ2-5
size: .
DNA: TGCAGCGTTGAAGATCTTTCGGGGAGGGGAGCGGAGACCCAGTACTTC
CDR3: CSVEDLSGRGAETQYF

V: TRBV27
D: .
J: TRBJ2-7
size: .
DNA: TGTGCCAGCAGTTTATCGAGAGACGAGCAGTACTTC
CDR3: CASSLSRDEQYF

V: TRBV4-3
D: .
J: TRBJ1-2
size: few
DNA: TGCGCCAGCAGCCAAGTTGGGGCAGCTACTTATGGCTACACCTTC
CDR3: CASSQVGAATYGYTF

V: TRBV9
D: TRBD1
J: TRBJ2-7
size: .
DNA: TGTGCCAGCAGCGTAGGGACAGGGGAACGCGAGCAGTACTTC
CDR3: CASSVGTGEREQYF

V: TRBV7-9
D: .
J: TRBJ1-5
size: .
DNA: TGTGCCAGCAGCAGAGACAATCAGCCCCAGCATTTT
CDR3: CASSRDNQPQHF

V: TRBV30
D: .
J: TRBJ1-5
size: few
DNA: TGTGCCTGGAGTAAGCAGGGAGATCAGCCCCAGCATTTT
CDR3: CAWSKQGDQPQHF

V: TRBV2
D: .
J: TRBJ2-2
size: .
DNA: TGTGCCAGCAGTCCAGCCCCAGTGGGCACCGGGGAGCTGTTTTTT
CDR3: CASSPAPVGTGELFF

V: TRBV7-2
D: .
J: TRBJ2-1
size: .
DNA: TGTGCCAGCAGCTTAGGGCCCCCCACGGAATACAATGAGCAGTTCTTC
CDR3: CASSLGPPTEYNEQFF

V: TRBV5-1
D: .
J: TRBJ1-1
size: .
DNA: TGCGCCAGCAGCTATGGGACGGACGAAGCTTTCTTT
CDR3: CASSYGTDEAFF

V: TRBV23-1
D: .
J: TRBJ2-7
size: .
DNA: TGCGCCAGAACCCGAGGGGGACGGGGCCTTTTCTACGAGCAGTACTTC
CDR3: CARTRGGRGLFYEQYF

V: TRBV5-4
D: .
J: TRBJ1-5
size: .
DNA: TGTGCCAGCAGCTTCTTTGAGGCTAGGGATCAGCCCCAGCATTTT
CDR3: CASSFFEARDQPQHF

V: TRBV27
D: TRBD1
J: TRBJ2-3
size: .
DNA: TGTGCCAGCAGTCCGGGACAGGGAAGGGGAACAGATACGCAGTATTTT
CDR3: CASSPGQGRGTDTQYF

V: TRBV2
D: .
J: TRBJ1-5
size: .
DNA: TGTGCCAGCAGTGTAAGAAGCATTAGCAATCAGCCCCAGCATTTT
CDR3: CASSVRSISNQPQHF

V: TRBV30
D: .
J: TRBJ1-1
size: .
DNA: TGTGCCTGGCAGAAAAACACTGAAGCTTTCTTT
CDR3: CAWQKNTEAFF

V: TRBV13
D: .
J: TRBJ1-1
size: .
DNA: TGTGCCAGCAGCTTAGTCCCAAAGGGGAGCACTGAAGCTTTCTTT
CDR3: CASSLVPKGSTEAFF

V: TRBV4-2
D: .
J: TRBJ2-7
size: .
DNA: TGTGCCAGCAGCCCCAATATCCCCGTCACCGCGCACTCCTACGAGCAGTACTTC
CDR3: CASSPNIPVTAHSYEQYF

V: TRBV28
D: .
J: TRBJ2-5
size: .
DNA: TGTGCCAGCAGTTACCCGAACGGGGGGCTGGAGACCCAGTACTTC
CDR3: CASSYPNGGLETQYF

V: TRBV6-5
D: .
J: TRBJ1-1
size: .
DNA: TGTGCCAGCAGTTACTCTGGACATACGAACACTGAAGCTTTCTTT
CDR3: CASSYSGHTNTEAFF

V: TRBV4-1
D: .
J: TRBJ2-2
size: .
DNA: TGCGCCAGCAGCCCGGGCGCGGGTTCGAGGGAGCTGTTTTTT
CDR3: CASSPGAGSRELFF

V: TRBV10-3
D: .
J: TRBJ2-5
size: few
DNA: TGTGCCATCAGTGGCGTAGGGGGTCAAGAGACCCAGTACTTC
CDR3: CAISGVGGQETQYF

V: TRBV4-1
D: .
J: TRBJ2-1
size: .
DNA: TGCGCCAGCAGCCCTAGTTTTGTCTCCTACAATGAGCAGTTCTTC
CDR3: CASSPSFVSYNEQFF

V: TRBV29-1
D: TRBD2
J: TRBJ2-7
size: .
DNA: TGCAGCGTTGAGGCTAGCGGGAGGCCCTACGAGCAGTACTTC
CDR3: CSVEASGRPYEQYF

V: TRBV11-2
D: .
J: TRBJ2-4
size: .
DNA: TGTGCCAGCAGCGCCGTGATGGGGAGTAAAAACATTCAGTACTTC
CDR3: CASSAVMGSKNIQYF

V: TRBV30
D: TRBD1
J: TRBJ1-1
size: .
DNA: TGTGCCTGGAGTGTACGCTACAGGGGGCACACTGAAGCTTTCTTT
CDR3: CAWSVRYRGHTEAFF

V: TRBV5-1
D: .
J: TRBJ2-7
size: .
DNA: TGCGCCAGCACCCCCGGAAAGCATTCCTACGAGCAGTACTTC
CDR3: CASTPGKHSYEQYF

V: TRBV6-6
D: TRBD1
J: TRBJ1-2
size: .
DNA: TGTGCCAGCAGTTCTACCGGGACAGGGCATCAAGGCTACACCTTC
CDR3: CASSSTGTGHQGYTF

V: TRBV25-1
D: .
J: TRBJ2-2
size: once
DNA: TGTGCCAGCGCCCAACAGGGACGGGAGCTGTTTTTT
CDR3: CASAQQGRELFF

V: TRBV27
D: TRBD2
J: TRBJ2-1
size: .
DNA: TGTGCCAGCAGTAGAGGACTAGCGGGAGCCTACAATGAGCAGTTCTTC
CDR3: CASSRGLAGAYNEQFF

V: TRBV27
D: .
J: TRBJ2-7
size: .
DNA: TGTGCCAGCAGTTCGTCGAGCACTAGCTCCTACGAGCAGTACTTC
CDR3: CASSSSSTSSYEQYF

V: TRBV7-8
D: TRBD1
J: TRBJ1-2
size: once
DNA: TGTGCCAGCAAACTTGGGACAGGGGCCTATGGCTACACCTTC
CDR3: CASKLGTGAYGYTF